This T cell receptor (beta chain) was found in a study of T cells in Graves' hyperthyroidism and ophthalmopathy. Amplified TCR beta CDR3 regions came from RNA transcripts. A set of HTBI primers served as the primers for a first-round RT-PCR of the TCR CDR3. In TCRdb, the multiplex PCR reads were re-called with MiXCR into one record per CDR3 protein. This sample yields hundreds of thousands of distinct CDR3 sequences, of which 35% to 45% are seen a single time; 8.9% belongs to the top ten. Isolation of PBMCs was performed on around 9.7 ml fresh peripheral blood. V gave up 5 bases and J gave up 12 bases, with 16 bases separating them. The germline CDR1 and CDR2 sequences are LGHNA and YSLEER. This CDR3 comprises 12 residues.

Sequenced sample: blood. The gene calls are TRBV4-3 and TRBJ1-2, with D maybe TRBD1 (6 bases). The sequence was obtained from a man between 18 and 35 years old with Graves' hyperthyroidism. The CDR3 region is CASSGGSRVDTF. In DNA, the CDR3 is TGCGCCAGCAGCGGGGGCTCCCGGGTGGACACCTTC.